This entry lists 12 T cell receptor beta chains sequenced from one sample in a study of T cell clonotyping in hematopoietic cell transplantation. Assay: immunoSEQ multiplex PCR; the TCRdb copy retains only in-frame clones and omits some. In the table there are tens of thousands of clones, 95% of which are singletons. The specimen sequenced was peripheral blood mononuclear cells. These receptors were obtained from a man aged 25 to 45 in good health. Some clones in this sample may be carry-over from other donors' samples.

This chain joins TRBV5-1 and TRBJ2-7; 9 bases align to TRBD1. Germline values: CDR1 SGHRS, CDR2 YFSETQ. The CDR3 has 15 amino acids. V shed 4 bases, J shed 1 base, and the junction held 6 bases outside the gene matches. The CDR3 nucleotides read TGCGCCAGCAGCCCCGGACAGGGGATGTCCTACGAGCAGTACTTC. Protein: CASSPGQGMSYEQYF. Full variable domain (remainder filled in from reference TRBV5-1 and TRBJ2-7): KAGVTQTPRYLIKTRGQQVTLSCSPISGHRSVSWYQQTPGQGLQFLFEYFSETQRNKGNFPGRFSGRQFSNSRSEMNVSTLELGDSALYLCASSPGQGMSYEQYFGPGTRLTVT.

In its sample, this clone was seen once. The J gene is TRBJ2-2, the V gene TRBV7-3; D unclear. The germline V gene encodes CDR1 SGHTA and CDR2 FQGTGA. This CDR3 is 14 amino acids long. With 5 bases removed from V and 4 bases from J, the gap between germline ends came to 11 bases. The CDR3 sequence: CASSPNDRTGELFF. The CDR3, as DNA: TGTGCCAGCAGCCCGAACGACCGCACCGGGGAGCTGTTTTTT.

CDR3 bases: TGTGCCAGCAGCGTAGATGGGTCGCTACAGGGAAGTGGAGCTTTCTTT. This sequence encodes CASSVDGSLQGSGAFF. This chain uses TRBV9 with TRBJ1-1; D perhaps matches TRBD1 (6 bases). Germline V CDR1 and CDR2: SGDLS, YYNGEE. Trimming removed 0 bases at V and 10 bases at J, with 22 bases between. This CDR3 contains 16 residues. The whole variable domain, filled in from reference TRBV9 and TRBJ1-1, reads DSGVTQTPKHLITATGQRVTLRCSPRSGDLSVYWYQQSLDQGLQFLIQYYNGEERAKGNILERFSAQQFPDLHSELNLSSLELGDSALYFCASSVDGSLQGSGAFFGQGTRLTVV.

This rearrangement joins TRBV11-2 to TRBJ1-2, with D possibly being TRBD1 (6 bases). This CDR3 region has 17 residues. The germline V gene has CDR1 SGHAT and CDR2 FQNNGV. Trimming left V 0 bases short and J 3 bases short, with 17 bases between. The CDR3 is CASSLEVGAGSYYGYTF. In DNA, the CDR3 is TGTGCCAGCAGCTTAGAAGTGGGGGCAGGCTCCTACTATGGCTACACCTTC.

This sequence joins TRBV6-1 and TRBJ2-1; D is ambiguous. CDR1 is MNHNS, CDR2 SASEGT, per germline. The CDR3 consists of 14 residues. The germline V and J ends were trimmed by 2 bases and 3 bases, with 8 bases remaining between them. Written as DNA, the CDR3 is TGTGCCAGCAGTGAATTAGCCGACTACAATGAGCAGTTCTTC. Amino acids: CASSELADYNEQFF.

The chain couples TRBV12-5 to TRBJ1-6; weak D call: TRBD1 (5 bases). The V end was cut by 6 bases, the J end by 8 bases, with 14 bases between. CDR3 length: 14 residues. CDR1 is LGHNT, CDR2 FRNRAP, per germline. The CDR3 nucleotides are TGTGCTAGTGGGCCCGACAGAGCATATTCACCCCTCCACTTT. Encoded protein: CASGPDRAYSPLHF.

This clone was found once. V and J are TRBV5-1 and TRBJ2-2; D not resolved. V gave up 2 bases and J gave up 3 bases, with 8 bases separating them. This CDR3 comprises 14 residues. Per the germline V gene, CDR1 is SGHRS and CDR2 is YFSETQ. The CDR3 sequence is CASSLGQHTGELFF. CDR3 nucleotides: TGCGCCAGCAGCTTAGGTCAGCACACCGGGGAGCTGTTTTTT.

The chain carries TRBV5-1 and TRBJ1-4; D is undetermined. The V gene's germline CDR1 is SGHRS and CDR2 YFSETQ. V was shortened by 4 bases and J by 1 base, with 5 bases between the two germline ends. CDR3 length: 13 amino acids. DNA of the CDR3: TGCGCCAGCAGCGACTTAACTAATGAAAAACTGTTTTTT. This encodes CASSDLTNEKLFF.

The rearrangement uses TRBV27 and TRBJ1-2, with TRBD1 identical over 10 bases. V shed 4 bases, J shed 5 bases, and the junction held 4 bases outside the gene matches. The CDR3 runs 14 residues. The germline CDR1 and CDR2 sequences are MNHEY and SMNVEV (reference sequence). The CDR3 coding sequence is TGTGCCAGCAGTTCGGACAGGGGGATTTATGGCTACACCTTC. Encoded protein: CASSSDRGIYGYTF.

The CDR3 loop reads CATGQRPGNTIYF. The CDR3 region has the DNA TGTGCCACTGGACAGCGTCCCGGAAACACCATATATTTT. The V gene is TRBV19, the J gene TRBJ1-3, with D perhaps TRBD1 (6 bases). Trimming removed 10 bases from V and 4 bases from J, with 14 bases in between. Germline V lookup: CDR1 LNHDA, CDR2 SQIVND (reference sequence). CDR3 length: 13 amino acids.

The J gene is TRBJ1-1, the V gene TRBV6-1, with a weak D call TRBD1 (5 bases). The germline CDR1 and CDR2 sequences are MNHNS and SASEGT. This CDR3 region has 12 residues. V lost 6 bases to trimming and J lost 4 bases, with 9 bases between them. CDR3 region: CASRDKGTEAFF. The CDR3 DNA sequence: TGTGCCAGCAGGGACAAGGGCACTGAAGCTTTCTTT.

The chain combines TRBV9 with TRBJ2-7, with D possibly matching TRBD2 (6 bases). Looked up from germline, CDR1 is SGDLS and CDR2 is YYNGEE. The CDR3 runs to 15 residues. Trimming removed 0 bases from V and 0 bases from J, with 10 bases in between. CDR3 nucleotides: TGTGCCAGCAGCGTAGGGACTACTAACTCCTACGAGCAGTACTTC. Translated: CASSVGTTNSYEQYF.